The clone carrying this TCR beta chain has a handful of counts. TCRdb recomputed calls from the RT-PCR reads with MiXCR, one row per CDR3 protein. The table lists some 570,000 distinct CDR3 sequences, 11% of them singletons. The data are from a study of response to subunit inactivated influenza vaccine. This CDR3 is 15 amino acids long. V lost 5 bases and J lost 0; bases outside the gene matches: 6. Germline CDR1 is SGHDN and CDR2 is FVKESK. These data also featured in a second study, about T cells expressing NK-cell markers. That paper adds: For TCR beta, cDNA was produced by 5'RACE template switching with UMIs. Sorted CD3+CD56+NKG2C+, CD3+CD56+NKG2C- and CD3+CD56-NKG2C+ T cells provided the TCR beta repertoires. Sequenced donors, eight in total, included seven who were HCMV-seropositive and one who was seronegative. Several of the donors also had these clonotypes leading their CD3+CD56-NKG2C+ fraction. Expanded NKG2C+ T cell clones were not confirmed as HCMV-specific.

The specimen comprised PBMCs from blood, sampled on the day of vaccination. V is TRBV14 and J is TRBJ2-5, with TRBD1 matching over 7 bases. The receptor was isolated from a middle-aged man who received an inactivated influenza vaccine. Written as DNA, the CDR3 is TGTGCCAGCAGCTCAAACAGGGGACACCAAGAGACCCAGTACTTC. Translating gives CASSSNRGHQETQYF.